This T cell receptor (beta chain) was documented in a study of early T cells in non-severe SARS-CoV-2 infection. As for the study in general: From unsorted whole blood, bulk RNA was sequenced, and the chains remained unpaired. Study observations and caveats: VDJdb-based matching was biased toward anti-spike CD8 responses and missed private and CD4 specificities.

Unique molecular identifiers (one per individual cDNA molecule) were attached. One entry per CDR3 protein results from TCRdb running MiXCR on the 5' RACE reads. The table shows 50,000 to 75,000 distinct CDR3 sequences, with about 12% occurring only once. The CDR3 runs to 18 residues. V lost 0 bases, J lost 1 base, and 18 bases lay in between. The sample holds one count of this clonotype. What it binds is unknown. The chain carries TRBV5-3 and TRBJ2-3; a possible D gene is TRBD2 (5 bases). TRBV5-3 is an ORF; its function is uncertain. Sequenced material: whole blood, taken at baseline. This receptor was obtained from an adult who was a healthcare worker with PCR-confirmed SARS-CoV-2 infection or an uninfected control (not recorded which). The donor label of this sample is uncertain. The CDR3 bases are TGTGCCAGAAGCTTGGGTCGTCCGGGGTTCTCTTGCACAGATACGCAGTATTTT. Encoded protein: CARSLGRPGFSCTDTQYF.